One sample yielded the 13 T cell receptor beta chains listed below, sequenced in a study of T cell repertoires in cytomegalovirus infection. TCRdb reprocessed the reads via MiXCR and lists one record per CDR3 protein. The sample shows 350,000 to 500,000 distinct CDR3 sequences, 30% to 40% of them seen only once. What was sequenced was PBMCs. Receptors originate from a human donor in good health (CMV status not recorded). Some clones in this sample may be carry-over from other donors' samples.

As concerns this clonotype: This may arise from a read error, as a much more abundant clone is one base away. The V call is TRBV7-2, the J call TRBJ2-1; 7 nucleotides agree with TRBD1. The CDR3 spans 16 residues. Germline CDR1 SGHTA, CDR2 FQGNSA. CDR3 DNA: TGTGCCAGCAGCTCCAGGACAGGCAGCTCCTACAATGAGCAGCTCTTC. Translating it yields CASSSRTGSSYNEQLF.

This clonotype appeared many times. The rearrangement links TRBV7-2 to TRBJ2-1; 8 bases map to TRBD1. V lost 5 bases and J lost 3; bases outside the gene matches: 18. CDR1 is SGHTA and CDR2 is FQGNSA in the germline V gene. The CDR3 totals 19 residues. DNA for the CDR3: TGTGCCAGCAGCAGCCCGGGACAGGACCAATTATACAACTACAATGAGCAGTTCTTC. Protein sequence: CASSSPGQDQLYNYNEQFF.

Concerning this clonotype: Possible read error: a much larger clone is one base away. In DNA form, the CDR3 reads TGTGCCAGTTCCTTTACAACTAATGAAAAACTGTTGTTT. Its protein product is CASSFTTNEKLLF. The rearrangement uses TRBV19 and TRBJ1-4; no firm D call. Germline lookup yields CDR1 LNHDA and CDR2 SQIVND (reference sequence). This CDR3 contains 13 residues.

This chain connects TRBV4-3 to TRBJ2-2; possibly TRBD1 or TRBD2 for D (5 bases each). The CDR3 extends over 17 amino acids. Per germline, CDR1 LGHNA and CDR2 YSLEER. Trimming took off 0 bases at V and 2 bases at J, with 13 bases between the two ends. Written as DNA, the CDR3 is TGCGCCAGCAGCCAAGATCCGCCAGGGAGTAACACCGGGGAGCTGTTTTTT. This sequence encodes CASSQDPPGSNTGELFF.

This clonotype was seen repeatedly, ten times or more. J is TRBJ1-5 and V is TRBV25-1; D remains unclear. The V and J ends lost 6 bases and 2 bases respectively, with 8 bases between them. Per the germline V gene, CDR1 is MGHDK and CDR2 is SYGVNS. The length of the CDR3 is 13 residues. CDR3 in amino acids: CASSAVGNQPQHF. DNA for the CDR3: TGTGCCAGCAGCGCAGTTGGCAATCAGCCCCAGCATTTT. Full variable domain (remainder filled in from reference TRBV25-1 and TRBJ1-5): EADIYQTPRYLVIGTGKKITLECSQTMGHDKMYWYQQDPGMELHLIHYSYGVNSTEKGDLSSESTVSRIRTEHFPLTLESARPSHTSQYLCASSAVGNQPQHFGDGTRLSIL.

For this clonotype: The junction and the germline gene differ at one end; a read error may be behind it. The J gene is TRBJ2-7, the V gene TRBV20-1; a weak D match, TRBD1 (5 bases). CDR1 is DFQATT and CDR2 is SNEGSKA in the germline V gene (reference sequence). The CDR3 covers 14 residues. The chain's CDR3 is CSSREPTEPYEQYF. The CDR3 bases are TGCAGTTCTAGAGAGCCGACAGAGCCCTACGAGCAGTACTTC.

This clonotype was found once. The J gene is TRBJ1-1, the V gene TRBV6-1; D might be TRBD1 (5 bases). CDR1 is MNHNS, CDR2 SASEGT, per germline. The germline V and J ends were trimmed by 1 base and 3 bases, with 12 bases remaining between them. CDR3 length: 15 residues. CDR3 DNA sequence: TGTGCCAGCAGTGAAGATAGGGGTAGGTACACTGAAGCTTTCTTT. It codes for CASSEDRGRYTEAFF.

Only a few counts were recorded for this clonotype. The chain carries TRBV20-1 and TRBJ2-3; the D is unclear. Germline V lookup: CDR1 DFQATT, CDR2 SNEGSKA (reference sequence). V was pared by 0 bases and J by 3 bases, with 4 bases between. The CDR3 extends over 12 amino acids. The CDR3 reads CSARDVTDTQYF. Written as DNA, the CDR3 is TGCAGTGCTAGAGATGTGACAGATACGCAGTATTTT.

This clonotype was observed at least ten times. The CDR3 here is CASSLGWTNTEAFF. The CDR3 nucleotides read TGTGCCAGCAGCTTAGGTTGGACGAACACTGAAGCTTTCTTT. The gene calls are TRBV7-6 and TRBJ1-1; no clear D gene. CDR1 and CDR2 from the germline V gene are SGHVS and FNYEAQ. The CDR3 is made up of 14 amino acids. V was trimmed by 1 base and J by 1 base, leaving 7 bases between them.

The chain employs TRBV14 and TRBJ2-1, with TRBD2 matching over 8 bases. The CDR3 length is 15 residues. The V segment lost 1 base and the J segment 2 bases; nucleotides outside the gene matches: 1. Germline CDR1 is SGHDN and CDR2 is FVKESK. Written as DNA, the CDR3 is TGTGCCAGCAGCCAAGTTAGCGGGGCCTACAATGAGCAGTTCTTC. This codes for CASSQVSGAYNEQFF.

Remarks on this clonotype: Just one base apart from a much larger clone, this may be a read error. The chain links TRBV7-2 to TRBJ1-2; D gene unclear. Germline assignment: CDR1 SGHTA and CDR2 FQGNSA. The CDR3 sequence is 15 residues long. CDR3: CASSLVTGSGYGYNF. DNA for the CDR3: TGTGCCAGCAGCTTAGTGACGGGGTCGGGCTATGGCTACAACTTC. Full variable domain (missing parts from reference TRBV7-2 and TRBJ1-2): GAGVSQSPSNKVTEKGKDVELRCDPISGHTALYWYRQSLGQGLEFLIYFQGNSAPDKSGLPSDRFSAERTGGSVSTLTIQRTQQEDSAVYLCASSLVTGSGYGYNFGSGTRLTVV.

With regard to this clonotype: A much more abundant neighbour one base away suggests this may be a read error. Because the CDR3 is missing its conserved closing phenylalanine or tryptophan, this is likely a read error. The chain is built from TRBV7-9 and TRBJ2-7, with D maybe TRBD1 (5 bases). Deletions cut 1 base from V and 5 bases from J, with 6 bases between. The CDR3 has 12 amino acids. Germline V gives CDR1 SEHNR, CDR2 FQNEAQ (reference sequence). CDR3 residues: CASSLVQDEQYC. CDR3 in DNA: TGTGCCAGCAGCTTAGTACAGGACGAGCAGTACTGC.

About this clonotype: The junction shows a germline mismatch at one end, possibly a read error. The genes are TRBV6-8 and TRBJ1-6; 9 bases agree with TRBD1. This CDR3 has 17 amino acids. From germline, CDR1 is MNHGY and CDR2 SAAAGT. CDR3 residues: CASSAPDRGTYNSPLQF. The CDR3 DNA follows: TGTGCCAGCAGTGCCCCTGACAGGGGGACCTATAATTCACCCCTCCAATTT.